This TCR beta chain is from a study of blood T cell repertoires in COVID-19. Study information: Sites in the United States, Italy and Spain provided acute and convalescent COVID-19 samples. Nucleic acid was either cDNA or gDNA, and it came from T cells, B-cell-depleted T cells, or PBMCs.

TCRdb's table, derived via immunoSEQ multiplex PCR, lists solely in-frame clones and lacks some. The data contain 110,000 to 150,000 clones, about 82% of them singletons. The junction had 4 bases not matched to a gene; V was cut back by 4 bases and J by 4 bases. The CDR3 extends over 14 amino acids. In germline, CDR1 is SGHNT, CDR2 YYREEE (reference sequence). The sequencing input was peripheral blood. The chain has TRBV5-4 and TRBJ1-2; 10 bases fit TRBD1. This receptor was obtained from a woman aged 60-70 years with acute or convalescent COVID-19. The CDR3 sequence: CASSPGQGRYGYTF. The CDR3, as DNA: TGTGCCAGCAGCCCGGGACAGGGGCGCTATGGCTACACCTTC.